This TCR beta chain came from a study of cytomegalovirus exposure and HLA in healthy donors. Donors in the study were healthy people who gave bone marrow. Worth noting for this clone: Its antigen is still unknown.

The CDR3 totals 13 residues. CDR1 is PRHDT, CDR2 FYEKMQ, per germline (reference sequence). V lost 3 bases and J lost 4, with 6 bases in between. Whole-study findings and limits: The majority of CMV-associated TCR beta chains were reported as apparently HLA-restricted in a later analysis. TCR beta chains numbering some 150 were designated cytomegalovirus-associated.

A multiplex PCR was run with 60 Vbeta primers and 13 Jbeta primers. Measured with immunoSEQ multiplex PCR; TCRdb has only the in-frame clones, and not every one. This table holds roughly 87,000 clones, approximately 75% found once. The V and J genes are TRBV13 and TRBJ2-2; possible D gene TRBD2, 6 bases. The sequence was obtained from a man in his 60s in good health and CMV-seronegative. Sequencing was done on a sample of PBMCs. CDR3 sequence: CASSFGSTGELFF. DNA of the CDR3: TGTGCCAGCAGCTTCGGGAGCACCGGGGAGCTGTTTTTT. Complete variable domain (other parts from reference TRBV13 and TRBJ2-2): AAGVIQSPRHLIKEKRETATLKCYPIPRHDTVYWYQQGPGQDPQFLISFYEKMQSDKGSIPDRFSAQQFSDYHSELNMSSLELGDSALYFCASSFGSTGELFFGEGSRLTVL.